This TCR beta chain was recorded in a study of shared clonotypes between healthy human individuals. Method: immunoSEQ multiplex PCR; TCRdb's copy keeps in-frame clones and lacks some. The table has about 2.4 million clones, 93% seen once. This clone was counted once. V was trimmed by 7 bases and J by 5 bases, leaving 18 bases between them. This CDR3 is built from 14 residues. CDR1 is MDHEN and CDR2 is SYDVKM in the germline V gene. The sequence came from a man aged 18 to 29 in good health. Some clones in this sample may be carry-over from other donors' samples. Sequencing used naive CD4+ T cells from PBMCs. Subset in this sample: CD45RA+ positively selected. The chain carries TRBV28 and TRBJ2-7; possibly TRBD2 for D (7 bases). The CDR3 DNA is TGTGCCAGCAAAGTAGGGGGGGCCGATCACGAGCAGTACTTC. Its protein product is CASKVGGADHEQYF.